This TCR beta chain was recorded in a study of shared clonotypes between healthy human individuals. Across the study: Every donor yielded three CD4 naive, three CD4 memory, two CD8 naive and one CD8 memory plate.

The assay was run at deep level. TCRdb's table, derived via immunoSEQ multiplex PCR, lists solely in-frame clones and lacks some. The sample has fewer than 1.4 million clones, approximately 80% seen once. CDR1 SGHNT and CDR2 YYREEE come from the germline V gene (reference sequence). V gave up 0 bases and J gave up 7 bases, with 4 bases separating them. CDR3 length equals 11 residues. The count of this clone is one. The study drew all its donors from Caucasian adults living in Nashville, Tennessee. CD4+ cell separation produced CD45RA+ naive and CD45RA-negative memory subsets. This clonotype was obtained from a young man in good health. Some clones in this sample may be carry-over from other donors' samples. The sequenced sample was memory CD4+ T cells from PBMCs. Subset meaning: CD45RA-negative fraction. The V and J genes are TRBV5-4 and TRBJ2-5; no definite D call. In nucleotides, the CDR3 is TGTGCCAGCAGCTTGGAGAGGACCCAGTACTTC. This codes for CASSLERTQYF.